The source of this TCR beta chain is a study of preoperative IRX-2 immunotherapy in early breast cancer. TCRdb's copy holds only in-frame clones and misses some; the assay was immunoSEQ multiplex PCR. The table records 20,000 to 30,000 clones, roughly four fifths of them present only once. This sample's treatment: preoperative locoregional IRX-2 cytokine immunotherapy. Patients received preoperative, locoregional IRX-2 cytokine immunotherapy in a phase Ib study. The CDR3 sequence is 16 residues long. With 0 bases removed from V and 1 base from J, the gap between germline ends came to 13 bases. Germline V gives CDR1 KGHSH, CDR2 LQKENI.

The chain uses TRBV18 and TRBJ2-7, with D perhaps matching TRBD2 (6 bases). This specimen was lymph node tissue, taken after IRX-2 immunotherapy. The receptor was isolated from a human donor with breast cancer. The CDR3 DNA is TGTGCCAGCTCACCACCCGGCGTTGGGGGGTCCTACGAGCAGTACTTC. It yields the protein CASSPPGVGGSYEQYF.